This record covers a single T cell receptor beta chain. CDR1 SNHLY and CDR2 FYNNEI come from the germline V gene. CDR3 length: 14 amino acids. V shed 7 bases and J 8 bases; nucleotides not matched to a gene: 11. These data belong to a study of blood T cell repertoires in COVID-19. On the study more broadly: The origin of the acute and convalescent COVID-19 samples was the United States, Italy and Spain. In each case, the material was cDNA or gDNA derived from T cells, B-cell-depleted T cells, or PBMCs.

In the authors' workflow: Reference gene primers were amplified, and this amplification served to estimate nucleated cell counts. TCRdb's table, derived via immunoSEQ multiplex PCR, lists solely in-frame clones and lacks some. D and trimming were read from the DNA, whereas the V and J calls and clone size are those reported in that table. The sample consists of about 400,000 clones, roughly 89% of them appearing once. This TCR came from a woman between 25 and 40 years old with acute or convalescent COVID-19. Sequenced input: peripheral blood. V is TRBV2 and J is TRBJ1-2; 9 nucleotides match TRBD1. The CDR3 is CASTRSRTGEGYTF. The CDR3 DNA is TGTGCCAGCACCCGAAGCAGGACAGGGGAAGGCTACACCTTC.